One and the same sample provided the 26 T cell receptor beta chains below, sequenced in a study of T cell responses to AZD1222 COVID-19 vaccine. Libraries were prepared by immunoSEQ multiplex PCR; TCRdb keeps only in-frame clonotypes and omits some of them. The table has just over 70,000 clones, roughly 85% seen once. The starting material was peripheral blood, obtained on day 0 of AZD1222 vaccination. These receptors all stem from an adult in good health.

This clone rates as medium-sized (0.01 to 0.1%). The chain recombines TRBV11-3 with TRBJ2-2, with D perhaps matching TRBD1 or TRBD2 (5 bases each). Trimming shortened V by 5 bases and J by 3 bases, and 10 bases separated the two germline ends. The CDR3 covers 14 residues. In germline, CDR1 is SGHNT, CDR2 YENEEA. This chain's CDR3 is CASSVGDYTGELFF. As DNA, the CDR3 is TGTGCCAGCAGCGTGGGGGATTACACCGGGGAGCTGTTTTTT.

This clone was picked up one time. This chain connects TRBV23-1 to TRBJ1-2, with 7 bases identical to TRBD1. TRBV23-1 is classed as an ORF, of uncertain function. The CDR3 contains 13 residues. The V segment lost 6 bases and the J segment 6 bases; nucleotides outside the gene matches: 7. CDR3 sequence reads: CASRRTGAHGYTF. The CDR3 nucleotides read TGCGCCAGCAGGCGAACAGGGGCCCATGGCTACACCTTC.

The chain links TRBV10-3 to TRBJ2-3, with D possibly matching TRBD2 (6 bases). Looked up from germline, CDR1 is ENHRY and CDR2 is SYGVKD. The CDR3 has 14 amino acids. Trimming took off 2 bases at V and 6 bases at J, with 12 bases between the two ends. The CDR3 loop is CAISEGGLADTQYF. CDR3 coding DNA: TGTGCCATCAGTGAGGGGGGTCTAGCGGATACGCAGTATTTT.

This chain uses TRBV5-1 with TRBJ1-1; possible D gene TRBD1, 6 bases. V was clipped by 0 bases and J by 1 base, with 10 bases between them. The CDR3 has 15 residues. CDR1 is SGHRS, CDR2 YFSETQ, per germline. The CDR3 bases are TGCGCCAGCAGCTTGGTAGGGGGGCAGAACACTGAAGCTTTCTTT. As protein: CASSLVGGQNTEAFF.

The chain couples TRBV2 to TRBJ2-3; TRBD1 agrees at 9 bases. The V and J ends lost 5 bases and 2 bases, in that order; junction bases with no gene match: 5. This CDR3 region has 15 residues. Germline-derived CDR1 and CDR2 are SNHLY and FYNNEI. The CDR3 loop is CASSRDRADTDTQYF. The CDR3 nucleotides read TGTGCCAGCAGTCGGGACAGGGCCGACACAGATACGCAGTATTTT.

The CDR3 region is CASSYSTGGYYGYTF. CDR3 in DNA: TGTGCCAGCAGTTACTCGACAGGGGGCTACTATGGCTACACCTTC. The gene calls are TRBV27 and TRBJ1-2; 10 bases match TRBD1. The V gene end was trimmed by 4 bases and the J gene end by 3 bases; junction bases not matched to a gene: 5. Germline lookup yields CDR1 MNHEY and CDR2 SMNVEV (reference sequence). This CDR3 spans 15 amino acids.

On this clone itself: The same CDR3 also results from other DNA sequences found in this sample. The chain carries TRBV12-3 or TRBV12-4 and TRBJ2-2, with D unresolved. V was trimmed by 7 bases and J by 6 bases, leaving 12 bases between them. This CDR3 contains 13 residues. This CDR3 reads CASTPPAAGELFF. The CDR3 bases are TGTGCCAGCACCCCTCCCGCTGCCGGGGAGCTGTTTTTT.

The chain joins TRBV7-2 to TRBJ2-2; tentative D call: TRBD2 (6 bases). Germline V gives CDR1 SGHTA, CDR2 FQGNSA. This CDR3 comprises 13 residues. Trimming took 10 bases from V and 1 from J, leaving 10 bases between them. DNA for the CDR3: TGTGCCAAAGGGCGGGAGAACACCGGGGAGCTGTTTTTT. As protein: CAKGRENTGELFF.

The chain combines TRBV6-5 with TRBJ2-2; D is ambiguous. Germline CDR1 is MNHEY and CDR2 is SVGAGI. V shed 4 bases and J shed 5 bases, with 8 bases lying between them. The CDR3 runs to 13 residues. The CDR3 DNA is TGTGCCAGCAGTTTGCTGGAGACCGGGGAGCTGTTTTTT. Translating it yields CASSLLETGELFF.

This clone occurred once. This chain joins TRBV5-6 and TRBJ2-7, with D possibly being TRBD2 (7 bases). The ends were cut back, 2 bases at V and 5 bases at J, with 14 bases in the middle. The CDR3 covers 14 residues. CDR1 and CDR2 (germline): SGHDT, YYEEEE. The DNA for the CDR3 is TGTGCCAGCAGCTTAGGGGGAGGGCCCAACGAGCAGTACTTC. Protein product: CASSLGGGPNEQYF.

In DNA form, the CDR3 reads TGTGCCAGTAGTAGGAATTATTTCCAGCCCCAGCATTTT. It specifies CASSRNYFQPQHF. V gene TRBV19 combines with J gene TRBJ1-5; no clear D. Between the trimmed V and J ends, which lost 4 bases and 7 bases, there was a span of 11 bases. Germline V gene data show CDR1 as LNHDA and CDR2 as SQIVND (reference sequence). The CDR3 extends over 13 amino acids. The full variable domain, rest sourced from reference TRBV19 and TRBJ1-5, is DGGITQSPKYLFRKEGQNVTLSCEQNLNHDAMYWYRQDPGQGLRLIYYSQIVNDFQKGDIAEGYSVSREKKESFPLTVTSAQKNPTAFYLCASSRNYFQPQHFGDGTRLSIL.

CDR3 protein: CASSREGQEVHTGELFF. In DNA, the CDR3 is TGCGCCAGCAGCCGCGAGGGACAGGAGGTGCACACCGGGGAGCTGTTTTTT. The chain combines TRBV4-1 with TRBJ2-2; 8 nucleotides line up with TRBD1. With 4 bases clipped from V and 3 bases from J, the junction kept 10 bases outside the gene matches. CDR3 size: 17 residues. CDR1 MGHRA and CDR2 YSYEKL come from the germline V gene.

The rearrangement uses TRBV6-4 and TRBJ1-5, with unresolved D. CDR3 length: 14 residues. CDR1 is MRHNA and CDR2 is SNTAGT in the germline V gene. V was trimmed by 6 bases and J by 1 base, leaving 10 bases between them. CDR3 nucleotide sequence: TGTGCCAGCAGGGCGAAAAGGAGCAATCAGCCCCAGCATTTT. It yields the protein CASRAKRSNQPQHF.

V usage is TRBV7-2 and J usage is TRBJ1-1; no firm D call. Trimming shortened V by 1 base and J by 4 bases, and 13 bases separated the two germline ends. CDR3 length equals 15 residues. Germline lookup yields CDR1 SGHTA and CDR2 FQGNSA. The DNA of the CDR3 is TGTGCCAGCAGCTTAGTGGCGGGGTCGGCCACTGAAGCTTTCTTT. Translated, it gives CASSLVAGSATEAFF.

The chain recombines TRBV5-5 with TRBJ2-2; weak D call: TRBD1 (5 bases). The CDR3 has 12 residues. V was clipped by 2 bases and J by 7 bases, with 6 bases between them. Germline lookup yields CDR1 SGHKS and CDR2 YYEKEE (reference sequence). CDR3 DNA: TGTGCCAGCAGCTTTGACAGCGGGGAGCTGTTTTTT. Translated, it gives CASSFDSGELFF.

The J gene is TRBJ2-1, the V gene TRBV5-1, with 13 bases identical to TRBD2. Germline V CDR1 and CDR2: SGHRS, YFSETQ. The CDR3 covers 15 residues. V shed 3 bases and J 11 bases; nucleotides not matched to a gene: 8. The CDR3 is CASSYGLAGALKQFF. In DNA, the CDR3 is TGCGCCAGCAGCTACGGACTAGCGGGGGCCCTTAAGCAGTTCTTC.

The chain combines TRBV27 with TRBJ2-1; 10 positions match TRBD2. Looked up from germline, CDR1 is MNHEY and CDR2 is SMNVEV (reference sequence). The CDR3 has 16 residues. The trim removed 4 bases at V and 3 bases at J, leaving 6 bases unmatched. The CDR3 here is CASSSPTSGHYNEQFF. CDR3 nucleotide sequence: TGTGCCAGCAGTTCCCCGACTAGCGGGCACTACAATGAGCAGTTCTTC.

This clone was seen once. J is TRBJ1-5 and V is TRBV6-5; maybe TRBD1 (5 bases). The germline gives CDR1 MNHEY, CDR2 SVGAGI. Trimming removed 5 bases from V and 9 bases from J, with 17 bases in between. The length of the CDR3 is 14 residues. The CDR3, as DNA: TGTGCCAGCAGTCCTGTGGGGGGAAGCACGCCCCAGCATTTT. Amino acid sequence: CASSPVGGSTPQHF.

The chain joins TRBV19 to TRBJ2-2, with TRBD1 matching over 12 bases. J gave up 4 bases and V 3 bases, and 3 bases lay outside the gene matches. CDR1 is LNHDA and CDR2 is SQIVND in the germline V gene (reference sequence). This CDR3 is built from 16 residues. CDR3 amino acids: CASSIAGQGATGELFF. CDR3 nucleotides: TGTGCCAGTAGTATCGCGGGACAGGGGGCCACCGGGGAGCTGTTTTTT.

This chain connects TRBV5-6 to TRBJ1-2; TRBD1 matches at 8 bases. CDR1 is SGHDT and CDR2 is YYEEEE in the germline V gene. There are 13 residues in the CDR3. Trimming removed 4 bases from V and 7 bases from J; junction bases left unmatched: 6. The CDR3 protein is CASSDGQGPGYTF. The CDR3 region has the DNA TGTGCCAGCAGCGACGGACAGGGCCCTGGCTACACCTTC.

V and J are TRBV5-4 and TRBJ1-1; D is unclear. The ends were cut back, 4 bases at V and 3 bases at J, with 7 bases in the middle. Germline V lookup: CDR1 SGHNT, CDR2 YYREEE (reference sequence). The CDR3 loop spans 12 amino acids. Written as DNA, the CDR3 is TGTGCCAGCAGCAACAGCTACACTGAAGCTTTCTTT. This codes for CASSNSYTEAFF. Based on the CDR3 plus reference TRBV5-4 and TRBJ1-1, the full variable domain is ETGVTQSPTHLIKTRGQQVTLRCSSQSGHNTVSWYQQALGQGPQFIFQYYREEENGRGNFPPRFSGLQFPNYSSELNVNALELDDSALYLCASSNSYTEAFFGQGTRLTVV.

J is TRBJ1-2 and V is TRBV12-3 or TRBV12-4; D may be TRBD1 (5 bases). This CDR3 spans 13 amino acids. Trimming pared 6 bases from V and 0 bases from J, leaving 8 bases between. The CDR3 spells CASSRQSNYGYTF. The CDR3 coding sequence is TGTGCCAGCAGCCGACAGTCTAACTATGGCTACACCTTC.

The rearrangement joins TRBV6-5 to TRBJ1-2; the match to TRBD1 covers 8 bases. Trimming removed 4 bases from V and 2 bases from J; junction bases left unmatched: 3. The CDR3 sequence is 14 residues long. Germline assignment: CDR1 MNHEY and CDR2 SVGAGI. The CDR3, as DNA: TGTGCCAGCAGTTTCGGACAGGGAAACTATGGCTACACCTTC. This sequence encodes CASSFGQGNYGYTF.

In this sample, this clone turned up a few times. The CDR3 coding sequence is TGTGCCAGCGTACGGGCCTCAGGAGGCGAGCAGTACTTC. Its translation is CASVRASGGEQYF. The V gene is TRBV2, the J gene TRBJ2-7; TRBD2 is a possible D gene (5 bases). Germline V gene lookup returns CDR1 SNHLY and CDR2 FYNNEI. This CDR3 has 13 residues. V lost 8 bases, J lost 6 bases, and 17 bases lay in between.

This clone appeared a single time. In nucleotides, the CDR3 is TGTGCCAGCAGGCCGGTGGGGGGGGAAGGCTACACCTTC. Its protein is CASRPVGGEGYTF. The chain couples TRBV27 to TRBJ1-2, with D possibly TRBD1 on 5 matching bases. V lost 6 bases to trimming and J lost 8 bases, with 16 bases between them. Looked up from germline, CDR1 is MNHEY and CDR2 is SMNVEV (reference sequence). The CDR3 is 13 amino acids.

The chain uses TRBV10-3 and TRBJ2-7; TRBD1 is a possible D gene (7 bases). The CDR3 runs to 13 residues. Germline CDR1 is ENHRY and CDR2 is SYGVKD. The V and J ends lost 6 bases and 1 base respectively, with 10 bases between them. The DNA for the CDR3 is TGTGCCATCAGGGGGGGACAGTCCTACGAGCAGTACTTC. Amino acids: CAIRGGQSYEQYF.